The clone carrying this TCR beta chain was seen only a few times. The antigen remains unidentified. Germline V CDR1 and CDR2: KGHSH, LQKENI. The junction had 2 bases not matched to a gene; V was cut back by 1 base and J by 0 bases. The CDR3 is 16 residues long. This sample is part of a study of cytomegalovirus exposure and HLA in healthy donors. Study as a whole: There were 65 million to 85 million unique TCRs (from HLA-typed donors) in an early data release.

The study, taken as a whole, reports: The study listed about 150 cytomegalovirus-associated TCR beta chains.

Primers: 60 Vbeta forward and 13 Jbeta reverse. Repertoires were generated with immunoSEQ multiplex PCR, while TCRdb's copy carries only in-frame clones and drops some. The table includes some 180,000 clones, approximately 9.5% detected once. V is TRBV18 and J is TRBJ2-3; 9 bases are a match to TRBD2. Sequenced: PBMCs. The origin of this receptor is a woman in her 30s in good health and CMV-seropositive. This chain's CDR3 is CASSPRAGGSTDTQYF. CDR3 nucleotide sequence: TGTGCCAGCTCACCACGGGCGGGAGGGAGCACAGATACGCAGTATTTT.